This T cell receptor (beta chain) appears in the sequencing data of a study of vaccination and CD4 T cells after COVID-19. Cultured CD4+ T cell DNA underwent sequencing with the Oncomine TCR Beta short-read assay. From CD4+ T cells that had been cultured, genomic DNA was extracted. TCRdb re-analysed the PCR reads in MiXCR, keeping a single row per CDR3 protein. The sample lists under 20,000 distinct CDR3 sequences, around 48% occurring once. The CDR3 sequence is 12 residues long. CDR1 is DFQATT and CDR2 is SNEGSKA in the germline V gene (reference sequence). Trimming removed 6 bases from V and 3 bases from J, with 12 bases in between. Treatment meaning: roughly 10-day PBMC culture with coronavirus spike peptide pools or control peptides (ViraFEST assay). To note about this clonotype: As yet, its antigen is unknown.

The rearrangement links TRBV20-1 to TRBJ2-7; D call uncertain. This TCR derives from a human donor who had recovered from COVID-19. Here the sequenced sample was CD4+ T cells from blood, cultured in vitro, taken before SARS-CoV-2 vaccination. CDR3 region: CSAPSGIYEQYF. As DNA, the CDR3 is TGCAGTGCCCCGAGTGGTATCTACGAGCAGTACTTC.